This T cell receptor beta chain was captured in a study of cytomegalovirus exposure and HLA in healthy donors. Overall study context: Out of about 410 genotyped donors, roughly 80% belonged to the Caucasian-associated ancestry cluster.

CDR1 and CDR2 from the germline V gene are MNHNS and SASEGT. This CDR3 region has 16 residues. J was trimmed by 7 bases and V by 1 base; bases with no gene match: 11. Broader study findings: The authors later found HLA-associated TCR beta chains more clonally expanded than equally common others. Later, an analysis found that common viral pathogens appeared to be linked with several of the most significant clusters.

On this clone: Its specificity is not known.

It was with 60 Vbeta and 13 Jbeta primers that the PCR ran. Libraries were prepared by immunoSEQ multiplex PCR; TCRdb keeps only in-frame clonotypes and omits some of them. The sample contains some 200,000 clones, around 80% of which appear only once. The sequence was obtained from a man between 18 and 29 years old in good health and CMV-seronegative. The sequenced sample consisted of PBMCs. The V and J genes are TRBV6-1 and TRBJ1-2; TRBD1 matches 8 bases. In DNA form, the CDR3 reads TGTGCCAGCAGTGAAGGGGAGGGGCAGGGGGCAGGTGGCTACACCTTC. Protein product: CASSEGEGQGAGGYTF.